These T cell receptor beta chains were read from a single sample in a study of cytomegalovirus exposure and HLA in healthy donors. The table came from immunoSEQ multiplex PCR; TCRdb's copy has only in-frame clones and leaves some out. The sample includes around 91,000 clones, 55% to 75% seen only once; the top ten take 3.2%. What was sequenced was PBMCs. The source is a man aged 55 to 70 in good health and CMV-seronegative. Both conserved end residues are part of each CDR3. The order of the fields is D gene, V gene, J gene, clone size, CDR3 protein, CDR3 DNA. A D gene is named only where the DNA matches it firmly. Rows give clone size only sometimes, using once, few, many, or a class for an expanded clone.

-	TRBV7-9	TRBJ1-1	-	CASSFGREVTEAFF	TGTGCCAGCAGCTTTGGCAGGGAAGTTACTGAAGCTTTCTTT
-	TRBV5-1	TRBJ1-2	-	CASSLAAAPYGYTF	TGCGCCAGCAGCCTTGCGGCAGCCCCCTATGGCTACACCTTC
TRBD1	TRBV7-9	TRBJ1-2	once	CSSSSKGDRVNYGYTF	TGTTCCAGCAGCTCCAAAGGGGACAGGGTGAACTATGGCTACACCTTC
TRBD1	TRBV19	TRBJ2-1	-	CASSRPDRDEQFF	TGTGCCAGTAGTCGACCCGACAGGGATGAGCAGTTCTTC
-	TRBV25-1	TRBJ1-5	-	CASSEYVSWQPQHF	TGTGCCAGCAGTGAATATGTCAGTTGGCAGCCCCAGCATTTT
-	TRBV10-3	TRBJ2-7	-	CAISESMGRGAYEQYF	TGTGCCATCAGTGAGTCGATGGGCAGGGGCGCCTACGAGCAGTACTTC
TRBD1	TRBV7-8	TRBJ2-7	-	CASRRQGTYEQYF	TGTGCCAGCAGGAGACAGGGGACCTACGAGCAGTACTTC
TRBD1	TRBV15	TRBJ1-2	few	CATSRTGQAYGYTF	TGTGCCACCAGCAGGACTGGACAGGCTTATGGCTACACCTTC
TRBD2	TRBV5-1	TRBJ2-3	-	CASSSMTSGRADTQYF	TGCGCCAGCAGCTCCATGACTAGCGGGAGGGCAGATACGCAGTATTTT
-	TRBV15	TRBJ1-5	once	CATSRDGGGSNQPQHF	TGTGCCACCAGCAGAGATGGGGGAGGGAGCAATCAGCCCCAGCATTTT
TRBD1	TRBV19	TRBJ2-1	few	CASSPLPGQGAGNEQFF	TGTGCCAGTAGTCCCTTACCGGGACAGGGGGCAGGGAATGAGCAGTTCTTC
TRBD2	TRBV4-2	TRBJ2-3	-	CASSQVSGSTDAQYF	TGTGCCAGCAGCCAGGTTAGCGGGAGTACAGATGCGCAGTATTTT
-	TRBV4-1	TRBJ2-1	-	CASSQDAGVDEQFF	TGCGCCAGCAGCCAAGACGCAGGGGTCGATGAGCAGTTCTTC
TRBD1	TRBV4-1	TRBJ1-1	once	CASSQNRGGNTEAFF	TGCGCCAGCAGCCAAAACAGGGGTGGAAACACTGAAGCTTTCTTT
-	TRBV6-6	TRBJ1-1	-	CASSYDGQMEAFF	TGTGCCAGCAGTTACGATGGACAGATGGAAGCTTTCTTT
-	TRBV5-1	TRBJ1-2	-	CASSTETGGGYTF	TGCGCCAGCAGCACCGAGACAGGTGGCGGCTACACCTTC
-	TRBV5-1	TRBJ2-7	-	CASSRTGRIYEQYF	TGCGCCAGCAGCCGAACAGGGCGGATTTACGAGCAGTACTTC
-	TRBV5-4	TRBJ2-1	once	CASSHDKAPASEQFF	TGTGCCAGCAGCCATGACAAGGCCCCCGCCAGTGAGCAGTTCTTC
TRBD2	TRBV4-1	TRBJ2-1	-	CASSQVAREGGEQFF	TGCGCCAGCAGCCAAGTTGCGCGGGAGGGAGGTGAGCAGTTCTTC
-	TRBV6-5	TRBJ2-2	-	CASSYARGTGELFF	TGTGCCAGCAGTTACGCCCGGGGGACCGGGGAGCTGTTTTTT
-	TRBV6-1	TRBJ2-7	-	CASSPVDYEQYF	TGTGCCAGCAGTCCGGTCGACTACGAGCAGTACTTC
TRBD2	TRBV30	TRBJ2-1	-	CAWGVAGNYNEQFF	TGTGCCTGGGGGGTAGCGGGGAACTACAATGAGCAGTTCTTC
-	TRBV7-9	TRBJ1-4	-	CASSSPTPDRNNEKLFF	TGTGCCAGCAGCTCACCGACCCCAGACAGGAACAATGAAAAACTGTTTTTT
TRBD1	TRBV5-6	TRBJ1-2	-	CASSSDRGNYGYTF	TGTGCCAGCAGCTCGGACAGGGGCAACTATGGCTACACCTTC
TRBD1	TRBV7-2	TRBJ1-1	-	CASSLQRGGVAFF	TGTGCCAGCAGCCTGCAGAGAGGGGGCGTAGCTTTCTTT
TRBD1	TRBV4-1	TRBJ1-6	-	CASSQTGTGGNSPLHF	TGCGCCAGCAGCCAAACCGGGACAGGGGGAAATTCACCCCTCCACTTT
-	TRBV30	TRBJ2-7	-	CAWSTPGTTSYEQYF	TGTGCCTGGAGTACCCCCGGGACAACTTCCTACGAGCAGTACTTC
-	TRBV19	TRBJ1-6	few	CASSKRQDNGYNSPLHF	TGTGCCAGTAGTAAACGACAGGACAACGGCTATAATTCACCCCTCCACTTT
-	TRBV6-6	TRBJ1-2	few	CASNPYPGRGNYGYTF	TGTGCCAGCAATCCATATCCCGGACGGGGGAACTATGGCTACACCTTC
-	TRBV2	TRBJ1-6	-	CASSQSRSSPLHF	TGTGCCAGCAGTCAGTCGAGGAGTTCACCCCTCCACTTT
-	TRBV19	TRBJ1-6	-	CASSPEQALYNSPLHF	TGTGCCAGTAGCCCCGAACAGGCCCTTTATAATTCACCCCTCCACTTT
TRBD2	TRBV27	TRBJ2-5	-	CASSSSGGLETQYF	TGTGCCAGCAGTTCTAGCGGGGGGCTAGAGACCCAGTACTTC
-	TRBV11-2	TRBJ2-7	-	CASSNYIYEQYF	TGTGCCAGCAGCAATTACATCTACGAGCAGTACTTC
-	TRBV6-1	TRBJ1-2	-	CASRAEPGSIYGYTF	TGTGCCAGCAGGGCGGAACCGGGATCGATCTATGGCTACACCTTC
TRBD2	TRBV10-3	TRBJ2-7	once	CATFSGRNYEQYF	TGTGCCACCTTTAGCGGGAGGAACTACGAGCAGTACTTC
-	TRBV27	TRBJ2-2	-	CASSFSSMTATGELFF	TGTGCCAGCAGTTTTTCGTCCATGACTGCCACCGGGGAGCTGTTTTTT
TRBD2	TRBV6-1	TRBJ2-7	-	CASSEVLAGSYEQYF	TGTGCCAGCAGTGAAGTACTAGCGGGGAGCTACGAGCAGTACTTC
TRBD2	TRBV6-1	TRBJ2-7	few	CASSRTSGVEQYF	TGTGCCAGCAGTCGGACTAGCGGGGTCGAGCAGTACTTC
-	TRBV28	TRBJ1-5	few	CASSFRLRGNQPQHF	TGTGCCAGCAGTTTCCGTCTCAGGGGCAATCAGCCCCAGCATTTT
-	TRBV5-6	TRBJ1-6	few	CASSLVQGNSPLHF	TGTGCCAGCAGCTTGGTCCAGGGAAACTCACCCCTCCACTTT
-	TRBV10-2	TRBJ2-2	-	CASMLNRRKNANTGELFF	TGCGCCAGCATGTTAAATCGCAGAAAGAACGCGAACACCGGGGAGCTGTTTTTT
-	TRBV2	TRBJ1-2	-	CASSGSGNGYTF	TGTGCCAGCAGTGGGTCCGGGAACGGCTACACCTTC
TRBD1	TRBV6-5	TRBJ1-2	-	CASRTDRDYGYTF	TGTGCCAGCAGAACCGACAGGGACTATGGCTACACCTTC
TRBD1	TRBV15	TRBJ1-6	-	CATSRGDRLLHF	TGTGCCACCAGCAGAGGGGACAGACTCCTCCACTTT
TRBD2	TRBV18	TRBJ2-3	few	CASSPPGGGATDTQYF	TGTGCCAGCTCACCACCGGGCGGGGGGGCGACAGATACGCAGTATTTT
-	TRBV5-6	TRBJ1-6	-	CASSGREGNNSPLHF	TGTGCCAGCAGCGGGCGGGAAGGGAATAATTCACCCCTCCACTTT
-	TRBV11-2	TRBJ2-7	-	CASSFTGSTYEQYF	TGTGCCAGCAGCTTCACAGGGTCAACCTACGAGCAGTACTTC
TRBD1	TRBV5-4	TRBJ1-2	-	CASSLPGQGRLGYTF	TGTGCCAGCAGCTTGCCGGGACAGGGTAGGCTTGGCTACACCTTC
-	TRBV5-1	TRBJ2-5	-	CASSADTNYQETQYF	TGCGCCAGCAGCGCGGACACGAACTACCAAGAGACCCAGTACTTC
TRBD2	TRBV14	TRBJ2-2	-	CASSQELAGVGELFF	TGTGCCAGCAGCCAAGAGCTAGCGGGAGTTGGGGAGCTGTTTTTT
-	TRBV5-1	TRBJ2-3	-	CASSYEPGGTDTQYF	TGCGCCAGCAGCTACGAACCCGGGGGCACAGATACGCAGTATTTT
TRBD2	TRBV5-4	TRBJ2-7	-	CASSSSGRFNEQYF	TGTGCCAGCAGCAGCAGCGGGAGGTTCAACGAGCAGTACTTC